The 28 T cell receptor beta chains below all came from one sample that was sequenced in a study of PD-1 blockade in mismatch repair-deficient tumors. Sequencing used immunoSEQ multiplex PCR; TCRdb keeps in-frame clones, though not all of them. Of approximately 25,000 clones in the sample, under 85% are singletons; the top ten hold 20%. Sample: peripheral blood, taken 12 weeks after starting pembrolizumab. These receptors originate from an adult with mismatch repair-deficient cancer.

The gene calls are TRBV10-3 and TRBJ2-3; 9 bases map to TRBD1. V shed 4 bases and J 4 bases; nucleotides not matched to a gene: 6. CDR1 and CDR2 (germline): ENHRY, SYGVKD. The CDR3 loop spans 15 amino acids. The CDR3: CAISGGTGRADTQYF. In DNA, the CDR3 is TGTGCCATCAGTGGGGGGACAGGGAGGGCAGATACGCAGTATTTT.

The V gene is TRBV30, the J gene TRBJ2-7; D remains ambiguous. Germline V gives CDR1 GTSNPN, CDR2 SVGIG (reference sequence). The CDR3 extends over 13 amino acids. V was clipped by 4 bases and J by 1 base, with 11 bases between them. The CDR3 reads CAWNTGNSYEQYF. CDR3 nucleotides: TGTGCCTGGAACACGGGTAATTCCTACGAGCAGTACTTC. The complete variable domain, with remaining parts taken from reference TRBV30 and TRBJ2-7, reads SQTIHQWPATLVQPVGSPLSLECTVEGTSNPNLYWYRQAAGRGLQLLFYSVGIGQISSEVPQNLSASRPQDRQFILSSKKLLLSDSGFYLCAWNTGNSYEQYFGPGTRLTVT.

This sequence joins TRBV4-3 and TRBJ1-1, with D perhaps matching TRBD1 (5 bases). CDR1 and CDR2 from the germline V gene are LGHNA and YSLEER. The CDR3 sequence is 20 residues long. The germline V and J ends were trimmed by 0 bases and 2 bases, with 25 bases remaining between them. In nucleotides, the CDR3 is TGCGCCAGCAGCCAAGATCCATTCTCGTCCGGCCGGGGCCTTAACACTGAAGCTTTCTTT. This gives the protein CASSQDPFSSGRGLNTEAFF.

This chain connects TRBV7-6 to TRBJ2-5; D gene uncertain. The germline CDR1 and CDR2 sequences are SGHVS and FNYEAQ. The V end was cut by 2 bases, the J end by 2 bases, with 6 bases between. CDR3 length: 13 amino acids. CDR3 in DNA: TGTGCCAGCAGCTTATACCCTCAAGAGACCCAGTACTTC. Amino acids: CASSLYPQETQYF.

This chain joins TRBV9 and TRBJ1-2; a weak D match, TRBD1 (5 bases). Germline values: CDR1 SGDLS, CDR2 YYNGEE. With 0 bases removed from V and 4 bases from J, the gap between germline ends came to 16 bases. This CDR3 comprises 16 residues. The DNA for the CDR3 is TGTGCCAGCAGCGTAGAACCCGACAGCCTTGGCTATGGCTACACCTTC. Translated: CASSVEPDSLGYGYTF.

J is TRBJ2-3 and V is TRBV7-8; 12 bases match TRBD2. The CDR3 runs to 17 residues. Per the germline V gene, CDR1 is SGHVS and CDR2 is FQNEAQ. Trimming took 5 bases from V and 4 from J; bases not matched to a gene: 10. The CDR3 sequence is CASSNRTSGVGSDTQYF. The CDR3 nucleotides are TGTGCCAGCAGCAACCGGACTAGCGGGGTCGGATCAGATACGCAGTATTTT.

V gene TRBV4-2 combines with J gene TRBJ2-2, with 9 bases identical to TRBD1. CDR1 and CDR2 (germline): LGHNA, YNFKEQ. The CDR3 is 16 amino acids. V dropped 4 bases and J dropped 4; count of bases not matched to a gene: 7. This chain's CDR3 is CASSPPGTGSTGELFF. For the CDR3, the DNA is TGTGCCAGCAGCCCCCCCGGGACAGGGAGCACCGGGGAGCTGTTTTTT.

J is TRBJ2-3 and V is TRBV6-1, with no clear D. Germline V lookup: CDR1 MNHNS, CDR2 SASEGT. This CDR3 has 11 amino acids. Trimming cost V 5 bases and J 6 bases, with 6 bases left between them. DNA of the CDR3: TGTGCCAGCAGTCGGTCGGATACGCAGTATTTT. This gives the protein CASSRSDTQYF.

This sequence joins TRBV30 and TRBJ2-1; no reliable D call. The CDR3 is 13 residues long. Germline values: CDR1 GTSNPN, CDR2 SVGIG (reference sequence). Trimming removed 5 bases from V and 5 bases from J, with 13 bases in between. The CDR3 nucleotides are TGTGCCTGGCAAGGGATCGGCCACAATGAGCAGTTCTTC. Translated, it gives CAWQGIGHNEQFF.

In DNA, the CDR3 is TGCGCCAGCAGCCAAGAAAGGGGACAGGGGCTCGAGCAGTACTTC. Amino acids: CASSQERGQGLEQYF. The gene calls are TRBV4-3 and TRBJ2-7; 10 positions match TRBD1. V gave up 0 bases and J gave up 6 bases; unmatched junction bases: 5. The CDR3 length is 15 residues. Germline V lookup: CDR1 LGHNA, CDR2 YSLEER.

The gene calls are TRBV4-1 and TRBJ2-7, with a weak D call TRBD2 (5 bases). The V gene's germline CDR1 is MGHRA and CDR2 YSYEKL. V was pared by 6 bases and J by 3 bases, with 12 bases between. This CDR3 is built from 13 residues. The CDR3 sequence: CASSFLEDYEQYF. The CDR3 coding sequence is TGCGCCAGCAGTTTTTTGGAGGACTACGAGCAGTACTTC.

This chain uses TRBV6-5 with TRBJ2-7; D not resolved. Between the trimmed V and J ends, which lost 5 bases and 6 bases, there was a span of 11 bases. Germline V gives CDR1 MNHEY, CDR2 SVGAGI. The CDR3 totals 12 residues. The CDR3 DNA reads TGTGCCAGCAGTAAACTTGGGCTCGAGCAGTACTTC. Residues: CASSKLGLEQYF.

The genes are TRBV4-2 and TRBJ2-5, with a weak D call TRBD1 (6 bases). The CDR3 is made up of 14 amino acids. V was shortened by 4 bases and J by 1 base, with 10 bases between the two germline ends. Germline V gene lookup returns CDR1 LGHNA and CDR2 YNFKEQ. The CDR3 loop reads CASSRVGAQETQYF. For the CDR3, the DNA is TGTGCCAGCAGCCGCGTGGGGGCCCAAGAGACCCAGTACTTC.

The V gene is TRBV7-9, the J gene TRBJ2-7, with D unclear. The CDR3 sequence is 14 residues long. Germline V gives CDR1 SEHNR, CDR2 FQNEAQ (reference sequence). V lost 0 bases, J lost 0 bases, and 6 bases lay in between. The DNA of the CDR3 is TGTGCCAGCAGCTTAGCAGTCAACTCCTACGAGCAGTACTTC. It codes for CASSLAVNSYEQYF. Based on the CDR3 plus reference TRBV7-9 and TRBJ2-7, the full variable domain is DTGVSQNPRHKITKRGQNVTFRCDPISEHNRLYWYRQTLGQGPEFLTYFQNEAQLEKSRLLSDRFSAERPKGSFSTLEIQRTEQGDSAMYLCASSLAVNSYEQYFGPGTRLTVT.

This chain connects TRBV5-6 to TRBJ2-1; no firm D call. V was trimmed by 0 bases and J by 3 bases, leaving 4 bases between them. The germline V gene has CDR1 SGHDT and CDR2 YYEEEE. The CDR3 has 13 residues. CDR3 sequence (DNA): TGTGCCAGCAGCTTGGGCTACTACAATGAGCAGTTCTTC. Translation: CASSLGYYNEQFF.

The genes are TRBV19 and TRBJ2-5; D remains unclear. The CDR3 extends over 15 amino acids. V lost 3 bases to trimming and J lost 2 bases, with 13 bases between them. CDR1 is LNHDA, CDR2 SQIVND, per germline (reference sequence). As DNA, the CDR3 is TGTGCCAGTAGTATGGCTGGCGGAGCTCAAGAGACCCAGTACTTC. Translating gives CASSMAGGAQETQYF.

The chain links TRBV7-2 to TRBJ2-7; D uncertain. This CDR3 comprises 12 residues. CDR1 and CDR2 (germline): SGHTA, FQGNSA. The V and J ends lost 4 bases and 0 bases respectively, with 4 bases between them. CDR3 region: CASSSYSYEQYF. The CDR3 DNA sequence: TGTGCCAGCAGCTCCTACTCCTACGAGCAGTACTTC.

The rearrangement uses TRBV4-1 and TRBJ2-7; 8 bases match TRBD1. This CDR3 contains 15 residues. The ends lost 5 bases at V and 2 bases at J; junction bases unmatched: 8. CDR1 is MGHRA and CDR2 is YSYEKL in the germline V gene. The CDR3 nucleotides are TGCGCCAGCAGCACTACCGGGACAGGTACCTACGAGCAGTACTTC. As protein: CASSTTGTGTYEQYF.

The chain joins TRBV30 to TRBJ2-2, with TRBD1 identical over 10 bases. This CDR3 contains 14 residues. Trimming took 7 bases from V and 5 from J; bases not matched to a gene: 7. CDR1 is GTSNPN and CDR2 is SVGIG in the germline V gene (reference sequence). The CDR3 sequence is CALKRTGGTGELFF. The CDR3, as DNA: TGTGCCTTAAAACGGACAGGGGGAACCGGGGAGCTGTTTTTT.

The chain couples TRBV4-1 to TRBJ1-2; TRBD1 might be the D (5 bases). Germline-derived CDR1 and CDR2 are MGHRA and YSYEKL. V was shortened by 0 bases and J by 0 bases, with 11 bases between the two germline ends. The CDR3 is made up of 16 amino acids. The CDR3 here is CASSQDSTAANYGYTF. The CDR3 DNA is TGCGCCAGCAGCCAAGATTCGACAGCAGCTAACTATGGCTACACCTTC.

V gene TRBV5-4 combines with J gene TRBJ2-7; 7 nucleotides align to TRBD1. Germline assignment: CDR1 SGHNT and CDR2 YYREEE (reference sequence). Trimming at V came to 2 bases and at J to 2 bases, leaving 4 bases not matched to a gene. The CDR3 runs 14 residues. CDR3 bases: TGTGCCAGCAGCTTCAATGACAGGGCCTACGAGCAGTACTTC. It codes for CASSFNDRAYEQYF.

The chain has TRBV28 and TRBJ2-7; perhaps TRBD1 as D (6 bases). Trimming took off 3 bases at V and 3 bases at J, with 30 bases between the two ends. Germline V gene sequence: CDR1 MDHEN, CDR2 SYDVKM. This CDR3 comprises 20 residues. This chain's CDR3 is CASSFYMEYRGGSGYYEQYF. CDR3 coding DNA: TGTGCCAGCAGTTTTTATATGGAATATCGAGGGGGAAGTGGATACTACGAGCAGTACTTC.

The CDR3 loop is CASSPPSRGSNTEAFF. The CDR3 region has the DNA TGTGCCAGCTCACCACCGTCTCGCGGATCGAACACTGAAGCTTTCTTT. V gene TRBV18 combines with J gene TRBJ1-1, with D unresolved. The germline V gene has CDR1 KGHSH and CDR2 LQKENI. Trimming pared 0 bases from V and 1 base from J, leaving 12 bases between. The CDR3 length is 16 residues.

The chain links TRBV9 to TRBJ1-2; maybe TRBD1 (6 bases). The CDR3 consists of 14 residues. Germline-derived CDR1 and CDR2 are SGDLS and YYNGEE. Trimming took 3 bases from V and 7 from J, leaving 16 bases between them. The CDR3 DNA is TGTGCCAGCAGCGGCCGACAGGCGATCCCTGGCTACACCTTC. Its translation: CASSGRQAIPGYTF.

CDR3 in amino acids: CASSPRVAGNNEQFF. The CDR3 nucleotides read TGTGCCAGCAGTCCTCGGGTAGCGGGAAACAATGAGCAGTTCTTC. The chain couples TRBV6-5 to TRBJ2-1, with 8 bases that match TRBD2. Germline assignment: CDR1 MNHEY and CDR2 SVGAGI. V lost 5 bases and J lost 5; bases outside the gene matches: 8. The CDR3 is 15 amino acids.

The chain employs TRBV4-3 and TRBJ2-1; 10 bases align to TRBD1. In germline, CDR1 is LGHNA, CDR2 YSLEER. The CDR3 sequence is 15 residues long. J gave up 3 bases and V 1 base, and 0 bases lay outside the gene matches. CDR3 coding DNA: TGCGCCAGCAGCCAAGGGACAGGGGGCTACAATGAGCAGTTCTTC. As protein: CASSQGTGGYNEQFF.

The chain combines TRBV19 with TRBJ2-3; D not certain. Per the germline V gene, CDR1 is LNHDA and CDR2 is SQIVND (reference sequence). V gave up 3 bases and J gave up 6 bases, with 4 bases separating them. The CDR3 contains 11 residues. This CDR3 reads CASSMMDTQYF. CDR3 nucleotide sequence: TGTGCCAGTAGTATGATGGATACGCAGTATTTT.

This chain connects TRBV28 to TRBJ2-1; D possibly matches TRBD1 or TRBD2 (5 bases each). Germline V CDR1 and CDR2: MDHEN, SYDVKM. V was trimmed by 7 bases and J by 9 bases, leaving 16 bases between them. This CDR3 is 13 amino acids long. DNA for the CDR3: TGTGCCAGCACCCGACCCGGGGCGGTTGAGCAGTTCTTC. It is translated as CASTRPGAVEQFF.